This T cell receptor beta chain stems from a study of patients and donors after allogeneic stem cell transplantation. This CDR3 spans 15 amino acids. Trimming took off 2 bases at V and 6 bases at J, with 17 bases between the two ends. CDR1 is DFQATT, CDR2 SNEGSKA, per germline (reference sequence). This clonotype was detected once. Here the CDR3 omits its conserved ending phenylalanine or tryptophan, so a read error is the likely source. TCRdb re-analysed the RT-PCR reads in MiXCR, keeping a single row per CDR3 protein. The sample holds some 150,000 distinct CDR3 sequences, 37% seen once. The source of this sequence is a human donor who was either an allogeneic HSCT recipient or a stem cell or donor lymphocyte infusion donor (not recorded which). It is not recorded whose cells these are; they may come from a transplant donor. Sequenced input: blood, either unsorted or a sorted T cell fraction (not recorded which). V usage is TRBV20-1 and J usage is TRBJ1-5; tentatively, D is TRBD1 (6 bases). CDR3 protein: CSARPAGGWVQPQHL. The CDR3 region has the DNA TGCAGTGCTAGACCCGCCGGGGGCTGGGTTCAGCCCCAGCATTTG.